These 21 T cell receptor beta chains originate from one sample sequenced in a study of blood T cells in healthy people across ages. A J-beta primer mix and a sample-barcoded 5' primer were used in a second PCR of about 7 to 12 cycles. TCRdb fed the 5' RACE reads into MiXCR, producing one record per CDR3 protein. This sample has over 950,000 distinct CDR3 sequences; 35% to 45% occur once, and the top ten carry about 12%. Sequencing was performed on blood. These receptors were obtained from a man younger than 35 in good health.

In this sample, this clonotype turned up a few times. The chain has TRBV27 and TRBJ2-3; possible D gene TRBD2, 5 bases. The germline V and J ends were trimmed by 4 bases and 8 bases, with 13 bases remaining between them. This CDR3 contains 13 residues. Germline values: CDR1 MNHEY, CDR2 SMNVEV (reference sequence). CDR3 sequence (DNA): TGTGCCAGCAGTTCTACGGCTGCGGGTACGCAGTATTTT. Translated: CASSSTAAGTQYF.

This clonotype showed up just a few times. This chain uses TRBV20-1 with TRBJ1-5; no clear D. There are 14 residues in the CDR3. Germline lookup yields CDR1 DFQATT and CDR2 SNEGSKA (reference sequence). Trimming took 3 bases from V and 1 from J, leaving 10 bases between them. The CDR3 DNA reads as TGCAGTGCTAGGGGCGCGGAGAGCAATCAGCCCCAGCATTTT. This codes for CSARGAESNQPQHF.

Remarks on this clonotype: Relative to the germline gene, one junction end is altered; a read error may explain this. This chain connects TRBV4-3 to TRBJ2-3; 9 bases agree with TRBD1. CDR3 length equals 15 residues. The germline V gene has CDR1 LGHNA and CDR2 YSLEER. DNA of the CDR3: TGCGCCGGCAGCCAAGGGGGACAGGGAACAGATACGCAGTATTTT. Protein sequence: CAGSQGGQGTDTQYF.

The CDR3 here is CASSEVYGTTYEQYF. The CDR3 DNA is TGTGCCAGCAGTGAAGTTTATGGGACAACCTACGAGCAGTACTTC. This chain uses TRBV2 with TRBJ2-7; weak D call: TRBD1 (6 bases). The CDR3 spans 15 residues. Between the trimmed V and J ends, which lost 1 base and 2 bases, there was a span of 12 bases. Germline CDR1 is SNHLY and CDR2 is FYNNEI.

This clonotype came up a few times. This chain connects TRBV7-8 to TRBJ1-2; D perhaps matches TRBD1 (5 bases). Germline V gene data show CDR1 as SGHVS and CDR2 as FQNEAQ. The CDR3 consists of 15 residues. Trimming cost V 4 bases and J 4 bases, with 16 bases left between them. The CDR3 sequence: CASSSWVGGSYGYTF. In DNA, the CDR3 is TGTGCCAGCAGCTCGTGGGTCGGGGGGAGCTATGGCTACACCTTC.

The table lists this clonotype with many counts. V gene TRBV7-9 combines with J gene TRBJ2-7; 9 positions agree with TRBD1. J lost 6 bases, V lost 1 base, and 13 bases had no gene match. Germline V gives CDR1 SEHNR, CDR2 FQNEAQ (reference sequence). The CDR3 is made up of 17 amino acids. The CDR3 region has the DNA TGTGCCAGCAGCTTAGGTCAGGGGGACAGGGATCGTTGCGAGCAGTACTTC. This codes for CASSLGQGDRDRCEQYF.

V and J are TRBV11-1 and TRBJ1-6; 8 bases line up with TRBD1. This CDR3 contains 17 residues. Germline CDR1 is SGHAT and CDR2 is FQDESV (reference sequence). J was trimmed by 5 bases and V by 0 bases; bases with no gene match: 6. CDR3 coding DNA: TGTGCCAGCAGCTTAGCTGCCGACAGGGGAGATAATTCACCCCTCCACTTT. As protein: CASSLAADRGDNSPLHF.

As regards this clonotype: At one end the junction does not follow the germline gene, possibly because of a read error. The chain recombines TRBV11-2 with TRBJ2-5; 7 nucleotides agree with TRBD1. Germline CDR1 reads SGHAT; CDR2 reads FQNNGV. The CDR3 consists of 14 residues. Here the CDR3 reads CVSSLGQARETQYF. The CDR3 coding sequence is TGTGTCAGCAGCTTAGGACAGGCCCGGGAGACCCAGTACTTC.

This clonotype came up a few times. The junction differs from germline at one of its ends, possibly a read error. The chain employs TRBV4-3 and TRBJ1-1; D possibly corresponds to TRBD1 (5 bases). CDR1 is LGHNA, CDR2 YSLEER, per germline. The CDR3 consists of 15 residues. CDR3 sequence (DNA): TGCGCCAACAGCCAAGAGTCGGCAGGGCCCACTGAAGCTTTCTTT. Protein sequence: CANSQESAGPTEAFF.

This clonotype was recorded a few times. For the CDR3, the DNA is TGCGCCAGCACTTTACTAGCGGGGGGCAATGAGCAGTTCTTC. It specifies CASTLLAGGNEQFF. V usage is TRBV10-2 and J usage is TRBJ2-1, with 12 bases fitting TRBD2. Germline assignment: CDR1 WSHSY and CDR2 SAAADI. With 7 bases clipped from V and 6 bases from J, the junction kept 4 bases outside the gene matches. The CDR3 is 14 residues long.

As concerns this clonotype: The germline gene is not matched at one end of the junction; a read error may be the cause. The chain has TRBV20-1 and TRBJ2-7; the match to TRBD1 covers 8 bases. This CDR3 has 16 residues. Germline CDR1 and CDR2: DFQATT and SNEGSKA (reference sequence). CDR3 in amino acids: CGAHPGGKSSYNEQYF. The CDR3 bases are TGCGGTGCTCACCCAGGGGGCAAGAGCTCCTACAATGAGCAGTACTTC.

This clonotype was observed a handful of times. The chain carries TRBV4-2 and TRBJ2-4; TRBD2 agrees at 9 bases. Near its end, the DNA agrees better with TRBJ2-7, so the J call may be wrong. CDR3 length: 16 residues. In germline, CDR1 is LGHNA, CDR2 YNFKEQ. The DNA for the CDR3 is TGTGCCAGCAGCCTTACGACTAGCGGTTACTCCTACGAGCAGTACTTC. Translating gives CASSLTTSGYSYEQYF.

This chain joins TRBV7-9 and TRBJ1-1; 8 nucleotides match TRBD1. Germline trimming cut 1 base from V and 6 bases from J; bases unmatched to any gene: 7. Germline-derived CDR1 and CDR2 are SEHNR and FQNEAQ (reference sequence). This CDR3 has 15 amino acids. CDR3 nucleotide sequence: TGTGCCAGCAGCTTAGTTGACAGGGGTATGTCTGAAGCTTTCTTT. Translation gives CASSLVDRGMSEAFF. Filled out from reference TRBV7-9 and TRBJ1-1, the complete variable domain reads DTGVSQNPRHKITKRGQNVTFRCDPISEHNRLYWYRQTLGQGPEFLTYFQNEAQLEKSRLLSDRFSAERPKGSFSTLEIQRTEQGDSAMYLCASSLVDRGMSEAFFGQGTRLTVV.

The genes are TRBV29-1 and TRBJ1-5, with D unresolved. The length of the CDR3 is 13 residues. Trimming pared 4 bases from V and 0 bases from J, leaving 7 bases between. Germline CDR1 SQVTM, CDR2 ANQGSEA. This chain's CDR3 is CSVADNSNQPQHF. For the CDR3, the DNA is TGCAGCGTTGCAGACAATAGCAATCAGCCCCAGCATTTT.

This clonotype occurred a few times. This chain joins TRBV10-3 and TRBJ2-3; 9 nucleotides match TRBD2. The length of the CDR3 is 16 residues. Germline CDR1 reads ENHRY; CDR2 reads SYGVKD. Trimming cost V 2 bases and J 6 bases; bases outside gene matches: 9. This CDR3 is CAISEIAGVPPDTQYF. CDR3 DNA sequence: TGTGCCATCAGTGAGATAGCGGGGGTTCCACCGGATACGCAGTATTTT.

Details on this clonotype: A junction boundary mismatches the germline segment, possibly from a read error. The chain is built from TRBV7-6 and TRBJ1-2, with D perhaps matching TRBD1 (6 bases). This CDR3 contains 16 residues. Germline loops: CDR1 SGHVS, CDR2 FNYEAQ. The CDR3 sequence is CVSSLVVGGLNYGYTF. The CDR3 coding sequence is TGTGTCAGCAGCTTAGTGGTCGGGGGGCTCAACTATGGCTACACCTTC.

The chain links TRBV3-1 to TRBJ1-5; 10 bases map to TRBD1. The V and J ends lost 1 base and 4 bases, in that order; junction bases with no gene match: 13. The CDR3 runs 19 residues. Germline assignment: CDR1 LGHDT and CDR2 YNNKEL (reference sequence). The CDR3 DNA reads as TGTGCCAGCAGCCAAGGGTTTAGGACAGGGGGTTTAGGGAATCAGCCCCAGCATTTT. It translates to CASSQGFRTGGLGNQPQHF.

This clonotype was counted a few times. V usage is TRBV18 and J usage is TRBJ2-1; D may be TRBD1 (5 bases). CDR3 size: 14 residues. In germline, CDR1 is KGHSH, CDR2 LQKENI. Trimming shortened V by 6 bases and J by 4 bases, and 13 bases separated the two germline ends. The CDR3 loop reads CASSLDSQYNEQFF. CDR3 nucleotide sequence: TGTGCCAGCTCTCTAGACAGCCAATACAATGAGCAGTTCTTC.

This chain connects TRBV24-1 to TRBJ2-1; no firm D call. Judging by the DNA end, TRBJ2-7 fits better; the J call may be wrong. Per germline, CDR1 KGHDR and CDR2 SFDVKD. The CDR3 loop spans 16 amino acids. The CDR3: CATSPPGESSYNEQYF. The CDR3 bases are TGTGCCACCAGCCCGCCAGGCGAAAGCTCCTACAATGAGCAGTACTTC.

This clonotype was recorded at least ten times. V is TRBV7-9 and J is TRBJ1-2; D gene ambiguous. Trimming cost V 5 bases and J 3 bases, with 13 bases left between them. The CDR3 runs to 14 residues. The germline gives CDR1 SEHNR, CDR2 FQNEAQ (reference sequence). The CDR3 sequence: CASSPRPDDYGYTF. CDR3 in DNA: TGTGCCAGCAGCCCTCGGCCAGACGACTATGGCTACACCTTC.

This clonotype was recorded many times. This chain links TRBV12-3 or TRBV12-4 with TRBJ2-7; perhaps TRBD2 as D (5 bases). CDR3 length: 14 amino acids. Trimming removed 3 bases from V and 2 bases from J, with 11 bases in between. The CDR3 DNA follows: TGTGCCAGCAGTTTTCGCGGGTCACCCTACGAGCAGTACTTC. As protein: CASSFRGSPYEQYF.